The clone carrying this TCR beta chain was seen a few times. As yet, its antigen is unknown. The sample originates from a study of identical twins. Study outcomes and limitations: Excess low generation probability was seen in twin-shared out-of-frame alpha sequences. These conclusions were based on statistical analysis (cross-sectional, not following the same donors).

From the 5' RACE reads, TCRdb called clonotypes with MiXCR, one entry per CDR3 protein. The table records approximately 550,000 distinct CDR3 sequences, around 20% of them present only once. There were only healthy Caucasians among the donors. From germline, CDR1 is MNHEY and CDR2 SVGAGI. J gave up 9 bases and V 2 bases, and 9 bases lay outside the gene matches. The CDR3 runs 16 residues. The data also belong to a second study, concerning yellow fever vaccine responses in identical twins.

This sequence was found in a woman younger than 30 in good health. The V call is TRBV6-5, the J call TRBJ2-3; TRBD1 matches at 12 bases. Sequenced material: CD4+ T cells sorted from blood. The CDR3 region is CASSYEGTGGGSTQYF. The CDR3 bases are TGTGCCAGCAGTTACGAAGGGACAGGGGGCGGATCGACGCAGTATTTT.